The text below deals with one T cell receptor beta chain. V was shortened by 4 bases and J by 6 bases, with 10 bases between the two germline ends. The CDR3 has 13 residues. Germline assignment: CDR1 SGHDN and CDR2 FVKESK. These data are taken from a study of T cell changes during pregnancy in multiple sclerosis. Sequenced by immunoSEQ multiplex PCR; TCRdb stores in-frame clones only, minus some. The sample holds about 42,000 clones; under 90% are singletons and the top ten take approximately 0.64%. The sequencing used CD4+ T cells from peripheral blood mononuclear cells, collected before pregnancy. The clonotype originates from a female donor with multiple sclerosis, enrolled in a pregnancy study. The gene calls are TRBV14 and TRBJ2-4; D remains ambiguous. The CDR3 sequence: CASSPSGRNIQYF. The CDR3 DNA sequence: TGTGCCAGCAGCCCCAGTGGGCGAAACATTCAGTACTTC. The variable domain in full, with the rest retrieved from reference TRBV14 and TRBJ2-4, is EAGVTQFPSHSVIEKGQTVTLRCDPISGHDNLYWYRRVMGKEIKFLLHFVKESKQDESGMPNNRFLAERTGGTYSTLKVQPAELEDSGVYFCASSPSGRNIQYFGAGTRLSVL.